This T cell receptor (beta chain) was captured in a study of cytomegalovirus exposure and HLA in healthy donors. The donors were in the roughly 110-subject validation cohort; that cohort was separate from the approximately 670-subject first cohort. The study, taken as a whole, reports: According to a subsequent analysis, TCR clusters identified in the first cohort showed a tendency to co-occur across the approximately 120 validation repertoires. The study listed approximately 170 cytomegalovirus-associated TCR beta chains.

Sequencing used immunoSEQ multiplex PCR; TCRdb keeps in-frame clones, though not all of them. The top ten hold less than 5.5% of the sample, which has 120,000 to 150,000 clones, roughly 87% seen once. As concerns this clone: Its target is unknown.

The V gene lost 1 base and the J gene lost 3 bases, with 9 bases spanning the gap. This CDR3 has 15 residues. The germline CDR1 and CDR2 sequences are LNHDA and SQIVND (reference sequence). This receptor was taken from a man in his late teens or twenties in good health and CMV-seropositive. The chain carries TRBV19 and TRBJ1-4; D unclear. Input material: PBMCs. CDR3 sequence (DNA): TGTGCCAGTAGTATAGGAGGGTTCCCTAATGAAAAACTGTTTTTT. This encodes CASSIGGFPNEKLFF.